Detailed here is one TCR beta chain. Its antigen is as yet unknown. This entry belongs to a study of lymphopenia after photon versus proton radiotherapy. Regarding the study as a whole: Relative stability marked proton patients; photon patients lost diversity and naive cells.

Generated by immunoSEQ multiplex PCR, the TCRdb table keeps only in-frame clones and is missing some. The table lists some 76,000 clones, 80% to 95% of them singletons. Source: peripheral blood, taken from a patient treated with photon-based radiotherapy. This clonotype originated in a woman aged 40 to 50 with cholangiocarcinoma.

The CDR3 nucleotides read TGCGCCAGCAGCCGTGCCCGGCGGGGGGCCACCGGGGAGCTGTTTTTT. This gives the protein CASSRARRGATGELFF. V gene TRBV4-3 combines with J gene TRBJ2-2, with 8 positions matching TRBD2. V trimming: 4 bases; J trimming: 4 bases; junction bases outside the gene matches: 8. The CDR3 covers 16 residues. Germline-derived CDR1 and CDR2 are LGHNA and YSLEER.